This TCR beta chain was found in a study of T cell responses to AZD1222 COVID-19 vaccine. A word on this clone: The antigen is unknown.

Study-wide results and limits: Regions 160-218 and 743-854 dominated among vaccine-associated CD4 TCRs spanning spike. Among the donors, most were white British and more were female, and clonal diversity was possibly underestimated. Samples come after the peak T cell response, not at day 14.

Repertoires were generated with immunoSEQ multiplex PCR, while TCRdb's copy carries only in-frame clones and drops some. The top ten hold around 25% of the sample, which has around 70,000 clones, approximately 79% seen once. Germline CDR1 and CDR2: SGHTA and FQGNSA. Unmatched junction bases numbered 12, after V lost 4 bases and J lost 12 bases. CDR3 length equals 15 residues. This specimen was peripheral blood, taken on day 0 of MenACWY control vaccination. This chain links TRBV7-2 with TRBJ2-1; 10 bases agree with TRBD2. The sequence came from an adult in good health. This chain's CDR3 is CASSSTSGAFLGQFF. In nucleotides, the CDR3 is TGTGCCAGCAGCTCCACTAGCGGGGCGTTCTTAGGGCAGTTCTTC. The entire variable domain, with the rest obtained from reference TRBV7-2 and TRBJ2-1, is as follows: GAGVSQSPSNKVTEKGKDVELRCDPISGHTALYWYRQSLGQGLEFLIYFQGNSAPDKSGLPSDRFSAERTGGSVSTLTIQRTQQEDSAVYLCASSSTSGAFLGQFFGPGTRLTVL.